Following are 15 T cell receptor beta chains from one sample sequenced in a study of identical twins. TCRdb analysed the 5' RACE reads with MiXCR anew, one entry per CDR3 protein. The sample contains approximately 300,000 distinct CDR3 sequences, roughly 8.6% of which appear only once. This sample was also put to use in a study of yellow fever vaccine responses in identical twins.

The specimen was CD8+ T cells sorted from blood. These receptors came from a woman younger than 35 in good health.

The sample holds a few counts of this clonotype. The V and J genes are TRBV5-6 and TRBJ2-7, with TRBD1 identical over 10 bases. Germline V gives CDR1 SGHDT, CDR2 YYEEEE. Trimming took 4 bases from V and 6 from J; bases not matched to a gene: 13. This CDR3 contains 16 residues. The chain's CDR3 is CASSPTGTGVWFEQYF. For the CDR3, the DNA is TGTGCCAGCAGCCCAACCGGGACAGGGGTTTGGTTCGAGCAGTACTTC.

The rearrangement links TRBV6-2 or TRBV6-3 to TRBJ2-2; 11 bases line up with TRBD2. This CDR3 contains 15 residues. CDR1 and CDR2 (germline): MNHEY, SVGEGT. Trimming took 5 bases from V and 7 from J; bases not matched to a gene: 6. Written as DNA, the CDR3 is TGTGCCAGCAGTATAGCGGGAGGGTCCATCGGGGAGCTGTTTTTT. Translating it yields CASSIAGGSIGELFF.

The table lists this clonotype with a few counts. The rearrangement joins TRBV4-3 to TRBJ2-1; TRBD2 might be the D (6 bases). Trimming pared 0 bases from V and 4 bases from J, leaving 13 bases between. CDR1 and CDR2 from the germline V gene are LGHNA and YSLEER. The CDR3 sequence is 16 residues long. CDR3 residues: CASSQDATGLYNEQFF. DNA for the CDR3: TGCGCCAGCAGCCAAGATGCCACCGGACTATACAATGAGCAGTTCTTC.

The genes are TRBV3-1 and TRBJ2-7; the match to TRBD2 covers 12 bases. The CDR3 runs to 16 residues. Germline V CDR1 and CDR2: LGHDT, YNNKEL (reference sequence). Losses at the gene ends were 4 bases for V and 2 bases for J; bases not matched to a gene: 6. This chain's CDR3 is CASSPELAGGAYEQYF. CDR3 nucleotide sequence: TGTGCCAGCAGCCCCGAACTAGCGGGAGGAGCCTACGAGCAGTACTTC.

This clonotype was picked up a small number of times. CDR3 in DNA: TGCGCCAGCAGCCGCGGGCGGCTAGCGAGCAATGAGCAGTTCTTC. Its translation is CASSRGRLASNEQFF. The rearrangement uses TRBV4-3 and TRBJ2-1, with D tentatively TRBD2 (6 bases). This CDR3 region has 15 residues. Trimming cost V 4 bases and J 6 bases, with 16 bases left between them. Germline V gene data show CDR1 as LGHNA and CDR2 as YSLEER.

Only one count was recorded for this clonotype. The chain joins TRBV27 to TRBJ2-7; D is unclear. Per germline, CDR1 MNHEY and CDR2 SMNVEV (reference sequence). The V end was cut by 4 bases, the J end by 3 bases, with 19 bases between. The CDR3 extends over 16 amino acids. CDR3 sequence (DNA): TGTGCCAGCAGTTCATCGAACTCTGCCGGATTCTACGAGCAGTACTTC. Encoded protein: CASSSSNSAGFYEQYF.

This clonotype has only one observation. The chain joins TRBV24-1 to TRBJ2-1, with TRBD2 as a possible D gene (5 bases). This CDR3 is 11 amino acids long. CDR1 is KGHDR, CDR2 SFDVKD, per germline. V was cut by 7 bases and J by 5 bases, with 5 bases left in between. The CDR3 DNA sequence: TGTGCCACCAGAGCGGACAATGAGCAGTTCTTC. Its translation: CATRADNEQFF.

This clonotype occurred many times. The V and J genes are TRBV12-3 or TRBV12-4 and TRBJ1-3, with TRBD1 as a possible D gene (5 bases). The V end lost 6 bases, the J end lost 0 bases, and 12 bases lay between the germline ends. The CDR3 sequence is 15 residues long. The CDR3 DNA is TGTGCCAGCAGGCCCGGCGGGGCCTCTGGAAACACCATATATTTT. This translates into CASRPGGASGNTIYF.

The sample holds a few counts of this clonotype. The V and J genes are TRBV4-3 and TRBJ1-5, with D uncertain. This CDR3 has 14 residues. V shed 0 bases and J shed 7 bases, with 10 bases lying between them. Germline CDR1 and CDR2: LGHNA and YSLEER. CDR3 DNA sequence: TGCGCCAGCAGCCAAGATGGACTCCTCCAGCCCCAGCATTTT. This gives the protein CASSQDGLLQPQHF.

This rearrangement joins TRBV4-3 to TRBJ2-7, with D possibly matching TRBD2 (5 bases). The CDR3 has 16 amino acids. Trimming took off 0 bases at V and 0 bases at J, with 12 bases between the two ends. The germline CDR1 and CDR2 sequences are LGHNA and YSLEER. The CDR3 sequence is CASSQEGGWSSYEQYF. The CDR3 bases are TGCGCCAGCAGCCAAGAGGGCGGGTGGAGCTCCTACGAGCAGTACTTC.

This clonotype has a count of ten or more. CDR3 DNA sequence: TGCGCCAGCAGCTTGGAACGGAGAGCAGATACGCAGTATTTT. Protein product: CASSLERRADTQYF. The chain links TRBV5-1 to TRBJ2-3; D is ambiguous. Trimming cost V 0 bases and J 4 bases, with 9 bases left between them. This CDR3 is built from 14 residues. The germline V gene has CDR1 SGHRS and CDR2 YFSETQ. Full variable domain (rest looked up from reference TRBV5-1 and TRBJ2-3): KAGVTQTPRYLIKTRGQQVTLSCSPISGHRSVSWYQQTPGQGLQFLFEYFSETQRNKGNFPGRFSGRQFSNSRSEMNVSTLELGDSALYLCASSLERRADTQYFGPGTRLTVL.

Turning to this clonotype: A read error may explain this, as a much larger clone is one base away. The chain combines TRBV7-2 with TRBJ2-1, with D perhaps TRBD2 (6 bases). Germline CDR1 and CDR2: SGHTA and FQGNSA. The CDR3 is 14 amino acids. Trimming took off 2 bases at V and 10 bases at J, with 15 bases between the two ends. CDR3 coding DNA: TGTGCCAGCAGCTTACTAGCGTCCATCCACGAGCAGTTCTTC. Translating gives CASSLLASIHEQFF.

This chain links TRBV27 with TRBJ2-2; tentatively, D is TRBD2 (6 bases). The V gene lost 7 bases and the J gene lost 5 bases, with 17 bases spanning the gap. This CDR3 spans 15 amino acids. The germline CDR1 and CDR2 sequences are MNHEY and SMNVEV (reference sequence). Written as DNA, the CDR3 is TGTGCCAGCACCGCCGGGGGTCGAGGGACCGGGGAGCTGTTTTTT. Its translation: CASTAGGRGTGELFF.

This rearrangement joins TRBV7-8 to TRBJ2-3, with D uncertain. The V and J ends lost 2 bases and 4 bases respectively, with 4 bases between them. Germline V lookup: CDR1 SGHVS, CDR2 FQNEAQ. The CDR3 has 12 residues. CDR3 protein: CASSLQPDTQYF. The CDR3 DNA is TGTGCCAGCAGCTTACAGCCAGATACGCAGTATTTT.

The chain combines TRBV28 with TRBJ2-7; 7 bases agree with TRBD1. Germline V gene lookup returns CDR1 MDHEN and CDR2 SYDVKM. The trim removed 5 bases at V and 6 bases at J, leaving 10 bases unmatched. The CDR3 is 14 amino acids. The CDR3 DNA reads TGTGCCAGCAGTCCTACCGGACAGGCCACCGAGCAGTACTTC. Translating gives CASSPTGQATEQYF.